What follows describes a single T cell receptor (beta chain). The sample is drawn from a study of PD-L1 blockade in urothelial cancer. Germline values: CDR1 LNHNV, CDR2 YYDKDF (reference sequence). V gave up 3 bases and J gave up 8 bases, with 13 bases separating them. The CDR3 spans 13 residues. Clones were read by immunoSEQ multiplex PCR, and TCRdb kept only the in-frame ones, dropping some. The profile shows 45,000 to 50,000 clones, more than 70% of them singletons. This sequence originates from an elderly man with urothelial cancer. The gene calls are TRBV15 and TRBJ1-2; D not certain. The sample consisted of PBMCs, taken around atezolizumab (anti-PD-L1) treatment. CDR3 sequence reads: CATSRLPMVGYTF. As DNA, the CDR3 is TGTGCCACCAGCAGGTTACCTATGGTAGGCTACACCTTC.